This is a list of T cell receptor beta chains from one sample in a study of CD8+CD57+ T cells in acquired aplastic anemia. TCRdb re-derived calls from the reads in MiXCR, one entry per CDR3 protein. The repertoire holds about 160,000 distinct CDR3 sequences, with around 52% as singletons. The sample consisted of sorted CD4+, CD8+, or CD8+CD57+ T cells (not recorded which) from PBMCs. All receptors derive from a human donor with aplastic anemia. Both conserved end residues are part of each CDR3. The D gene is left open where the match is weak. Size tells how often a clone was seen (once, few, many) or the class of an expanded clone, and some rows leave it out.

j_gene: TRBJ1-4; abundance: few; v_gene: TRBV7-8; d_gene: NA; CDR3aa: CASSQRLGKLFF; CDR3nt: TGTGCCAGCAGCCAGAGGTTGGGGAAACTGTTTTTT
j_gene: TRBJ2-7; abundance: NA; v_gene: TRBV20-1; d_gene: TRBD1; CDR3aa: CSALGGAGSTYEQYF; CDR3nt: TGCAGTGCCCTAGGGGGCGCAGGGTCCACCTACGAGCAGTACTTC
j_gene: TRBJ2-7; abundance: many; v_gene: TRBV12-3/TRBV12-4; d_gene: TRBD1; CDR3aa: CASSRAGTGALGYEQYF; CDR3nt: TGTGCCAGCAGCCGGGCCGGGACAGGGGCGTTGGGGTACGAGCAGTACTTC
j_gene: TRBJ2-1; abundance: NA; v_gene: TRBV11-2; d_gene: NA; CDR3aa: CASSLISSYNEQFF; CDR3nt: TGTGCCAGCAGCTTAATTAGCAGCTACAATGAGCAGTTCTTC
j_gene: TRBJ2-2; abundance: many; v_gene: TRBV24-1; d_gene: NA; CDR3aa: CATSEGGATYTGELFF; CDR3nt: TGTGCCACCAGTGAAGGCGGTGCCACCTACACCGGGGAGCTGTTTTTT
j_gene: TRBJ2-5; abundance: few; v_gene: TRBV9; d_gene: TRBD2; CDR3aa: CASSAAGTSAETQYF; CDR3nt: TGTGCCAGCAGCGCCGCCGGGACTAGTGCCGAGACCCAGTACTTC
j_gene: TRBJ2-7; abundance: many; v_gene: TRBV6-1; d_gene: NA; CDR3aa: CASSPDLTYEQYF; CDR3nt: TGTGCCAGCAGTCCTGACTTGACCTACGAGCAGTACTTC
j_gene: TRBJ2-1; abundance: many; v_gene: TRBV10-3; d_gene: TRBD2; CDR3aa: CAIGSGRNYNEQFF; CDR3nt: TGTGCCATCGGTAGCGGGAGGAACTACAATGAGCAGTTCTTC
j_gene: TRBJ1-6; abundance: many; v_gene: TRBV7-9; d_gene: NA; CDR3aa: CASSSVAQGRIRSPLHF; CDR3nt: TGTGCCAGCAGCTCTGTGGCACAGGGCCGCATTCGGTCACCCCTCCACTTT
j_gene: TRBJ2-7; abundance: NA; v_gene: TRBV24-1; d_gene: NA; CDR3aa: CATSGGAGSFEQYF; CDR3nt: TGTGCCACCAGTGGCGGGGCAGGGTCCTTCGAGCAGTACTTC
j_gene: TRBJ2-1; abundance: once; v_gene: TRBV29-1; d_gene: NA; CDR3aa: CSVGGVWGVENEQFF; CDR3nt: TGCAGCGTAGGCGGGGTTTGGGGGGTAGAGAATGAGCAGTTCTTC
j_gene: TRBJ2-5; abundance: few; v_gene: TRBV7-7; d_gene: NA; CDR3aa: CASSLGGVFLETQYF; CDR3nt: TGTGCTAGCAGCTTGGGTGGCGTATTCCTTGAGACCCAGTACTTC
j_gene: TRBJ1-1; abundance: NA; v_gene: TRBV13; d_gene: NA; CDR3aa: CASSLAGHGTSEAFF; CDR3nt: TGTGCCAGCAGCTTAGCGGGACACGGAACCTCTGAAGCTTTCTTT
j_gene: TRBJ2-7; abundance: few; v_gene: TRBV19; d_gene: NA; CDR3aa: CASSVGREQYF; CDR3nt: TGTGCCAGTAGTGTTGGTAGGGAGCAGTACTTC
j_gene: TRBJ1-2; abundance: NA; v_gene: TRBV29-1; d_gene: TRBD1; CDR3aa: CSASGQGAYGYTF; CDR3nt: TGCAGCGCCTCGGGACAGGGGGCATATGGCTACACCTTC
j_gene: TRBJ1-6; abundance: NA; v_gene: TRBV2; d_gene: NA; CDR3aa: CASSEAGGSPLHF; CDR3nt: TGTGCCAGCAGTGAAGCTGGTGGTTCACCCCTCCACTTT
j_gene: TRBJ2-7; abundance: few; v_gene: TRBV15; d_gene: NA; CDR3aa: CATSRETLLGQYF; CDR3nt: TGTGCCACCAGCAGAGAGACCTTATTGGGGCAGTACTTC
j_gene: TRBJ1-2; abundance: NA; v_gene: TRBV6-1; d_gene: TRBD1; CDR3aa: CASSRAQGAEGYTF; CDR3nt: TGTGCCAGCAGTAGGGCACAGGGGGCAGAGGGCTACACCTTC
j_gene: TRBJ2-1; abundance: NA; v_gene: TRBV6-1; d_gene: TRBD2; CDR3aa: CASRGLAEDVQFF; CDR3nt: TGTGCCAGCAGAGGACTAGCGGAGGATGTGCAGTTCTTC
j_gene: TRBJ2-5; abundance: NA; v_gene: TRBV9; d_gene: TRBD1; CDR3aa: CASSVRDSQETQYF; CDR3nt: TGTGCCAGCAGCGTAAGGGACAGCCAAGAGACCCAGTACTTC
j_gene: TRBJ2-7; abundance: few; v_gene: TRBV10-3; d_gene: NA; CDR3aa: CAISESPTTYEQYF; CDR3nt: TGTGCCATCAGTGAATCACCGACCACTTACGAGCAGTACTTC
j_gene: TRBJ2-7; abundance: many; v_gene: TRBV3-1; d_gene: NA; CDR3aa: CASSQDLREQYF; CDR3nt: TGTGCCAGCAGCCAAGATTTACGGGAGCAGTACTTC
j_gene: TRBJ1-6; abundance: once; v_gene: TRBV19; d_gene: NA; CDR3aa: CASSIVNSPLHF; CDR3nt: TGTGCCAGTAGTATAGTCAATTCACCCCTCCACTTT
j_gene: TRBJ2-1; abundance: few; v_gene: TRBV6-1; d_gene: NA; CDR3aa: CASQLWTGVYNEQFF; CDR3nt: TGTGCCAGCCAGTTGTGGACGGGAGTATACAATGAGCAGTTCTTC
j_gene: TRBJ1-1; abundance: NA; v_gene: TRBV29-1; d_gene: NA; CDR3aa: CSQAVGTEAFF; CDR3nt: TGCAGCCAAGCCGTAGGCACTGAAGCTTTCTTT
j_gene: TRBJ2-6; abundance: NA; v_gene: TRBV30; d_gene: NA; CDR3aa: CAWDSGANVLTF; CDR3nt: TGTGCCTGGGACTCTGGGGCCAACGTCCTGACTTTC
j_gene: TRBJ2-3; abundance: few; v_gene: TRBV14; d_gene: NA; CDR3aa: CASSQEVPGNTQYF; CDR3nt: TGTGCCAGCAGCCAAGAGGTTCCGGGAAATACGCAGTATTTT
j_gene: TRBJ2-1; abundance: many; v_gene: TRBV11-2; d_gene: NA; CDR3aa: CASSLGHNEQFF; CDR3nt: TGTGCCAGCAGCTTAGGTCACAATGAGCAGTTCTTC
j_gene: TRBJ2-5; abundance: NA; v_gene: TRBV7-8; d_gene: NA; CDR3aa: CASSSGSVAETQYF; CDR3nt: TGTGCCAGCTCCTCGGGCAGCGTAGCAGAGACCCAGTACTTC
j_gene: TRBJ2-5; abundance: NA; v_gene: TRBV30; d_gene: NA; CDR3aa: CAWSTQGFGETQYF; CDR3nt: TGTGCCTGGAGTACACAGGGATTCGGGGAGACCCAGTACTTC
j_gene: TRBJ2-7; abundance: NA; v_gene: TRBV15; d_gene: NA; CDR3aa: CATSRDIGSREQYF; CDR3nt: TGTGCCACCAGCAGAGATATCGGTTCGCGCGAGCAGTACTTC
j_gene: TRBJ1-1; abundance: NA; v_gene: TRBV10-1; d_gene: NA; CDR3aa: CASTAGTSGTEAFF; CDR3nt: TGCGCCAGCACCGCCGGGACCTCGGGCACTGAAGCTTTCTTT
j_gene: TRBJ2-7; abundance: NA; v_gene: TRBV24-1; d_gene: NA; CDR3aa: CATSQPGDDEQYF; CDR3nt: TGTGCCACCAGTCAACCAGGGGACGACGAGCAGTACTTC
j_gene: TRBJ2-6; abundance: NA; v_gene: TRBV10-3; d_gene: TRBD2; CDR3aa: CAISASGGSGANVLTF; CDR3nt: TGTGCCATCAGTGCTAGCGGGGGGTCTGGGGCCAACGTCCTGACTTTC
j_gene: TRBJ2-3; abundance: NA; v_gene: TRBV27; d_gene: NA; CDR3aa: CASSRMGELTDTQYF; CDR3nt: TGTGCCAGCAGCCGTATGGGGGAACTCACAGATACGCAGTATTTT
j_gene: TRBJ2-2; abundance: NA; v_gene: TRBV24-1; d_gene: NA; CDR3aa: CATSDWAGINTGELFF; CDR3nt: TGTGCCACCAGTGATTGGGCCGGGATCAACACCGGGGAGCTGTTTTTT
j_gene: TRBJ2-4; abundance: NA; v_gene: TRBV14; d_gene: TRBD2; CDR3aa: CASSQDTGGKYNEQYF; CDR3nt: TGTGCCAGCAGCCAAGATACGGGAGGGAAGTACAATGAGCAGTACTTC
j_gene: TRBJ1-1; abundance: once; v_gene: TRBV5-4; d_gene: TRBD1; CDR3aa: CASSLEPGQGLRRNTEAFF; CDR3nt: TGTGCCAGCAGCTTGGAACCGGGACAGGGGTTAAGGAGGAACACTGAAGCTTTCTTT
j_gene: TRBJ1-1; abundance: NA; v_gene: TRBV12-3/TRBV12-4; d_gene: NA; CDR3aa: CASSFGGPNTEAFF; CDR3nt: TGTGCCAGCAGTTTTGGGGGGCCGAACACTGAAGCTTTCTTT
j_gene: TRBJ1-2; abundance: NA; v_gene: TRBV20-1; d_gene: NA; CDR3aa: CSARDHLRTDGYGYTF; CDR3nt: TGCAGTGCTAGAGATCATTTGAGGACAGACGGCTATGGCTACACCTTC
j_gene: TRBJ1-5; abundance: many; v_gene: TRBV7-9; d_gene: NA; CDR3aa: CASSPGRQPQHF; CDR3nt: TGTGCCAGCAGCCCTGGTAGGCAGCCCCAGCATTTT
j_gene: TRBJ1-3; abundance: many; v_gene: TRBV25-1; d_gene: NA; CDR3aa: CASSEFKRQGEPGNTIYF; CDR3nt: TGTGCCAGCAGTGAATTTAAGCGTCAAGGGGAACCTGGAAACACCATATATTTT
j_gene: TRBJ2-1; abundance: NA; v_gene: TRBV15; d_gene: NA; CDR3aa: CATSRGTANYGYNEQFF; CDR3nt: TGTGCCACCAGCAGAGGGACAGCCAACTATGGCTACAATGAGCAGTTCTTC
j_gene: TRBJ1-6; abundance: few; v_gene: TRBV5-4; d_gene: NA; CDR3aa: CASSLKWANSPLHF; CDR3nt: TGTGCCAGCAGCTTAAAATGGGCCAATTCACCCCTCCACTTT
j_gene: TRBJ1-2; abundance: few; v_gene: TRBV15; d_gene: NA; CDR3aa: CATSRDWSATNYGYTF; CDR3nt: TGTGCCACCAGCAGAGATTGGAGCGCCACTAACTATGGCTACACCTTC
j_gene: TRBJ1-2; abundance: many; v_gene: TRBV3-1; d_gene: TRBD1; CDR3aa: CASSLSRDRASGYTF; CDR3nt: TGTGCCAGCAGCCTAAGTCGGGACAGGGCGTCGGGCTACACCTTC
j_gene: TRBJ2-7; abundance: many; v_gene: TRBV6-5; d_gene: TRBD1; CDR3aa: CATGQGRSYEQYF; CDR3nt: TGTGCCACCGGACAGGGTAGGTCCTACGAGCAGTACTTC
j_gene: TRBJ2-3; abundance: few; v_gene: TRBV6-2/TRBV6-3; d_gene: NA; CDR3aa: CASSYSPLAGAPDTQYF; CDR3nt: TGTGCCAGCAGCTACTCCCCCCTGGCGGGGGCGCCAGATACGCAGTATTTT
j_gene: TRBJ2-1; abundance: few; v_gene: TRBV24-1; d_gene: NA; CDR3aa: CATSERGNEQFF; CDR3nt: TGTGCCACCAGTGAAAGGGGGAATGAGCAGTTCTTC
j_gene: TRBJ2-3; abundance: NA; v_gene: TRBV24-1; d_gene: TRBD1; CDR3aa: CATSDQGADTQYF; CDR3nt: TGTGCCACCAGTGACCAGGGGGCAGATACGCAGTATTTT
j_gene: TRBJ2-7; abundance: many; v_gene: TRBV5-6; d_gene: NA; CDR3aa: CASSSYTHYEQYF; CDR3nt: TGTGCCAGCAGCTCGTACACCCACTACGAGCAGTACTTC
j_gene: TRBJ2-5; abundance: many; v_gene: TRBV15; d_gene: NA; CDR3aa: CATSRGQEQETQYF; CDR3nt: TGTGCCACCAGCAGAGGACAGGAGCAAGAGACCCAGTACTTC
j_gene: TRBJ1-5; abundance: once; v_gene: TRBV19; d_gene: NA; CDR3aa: CASRVGSNQPQHF; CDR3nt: TGTGCCAGTCGGGTGGGTAGCAATCAGCCCCAGCATTTT
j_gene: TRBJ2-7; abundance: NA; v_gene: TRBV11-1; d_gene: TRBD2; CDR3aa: CASSQLAGGNVDEQYF; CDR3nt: TGTGCCAGCAGCCAACTAGCGGGAGGTAACGTAGACGAGCAGTACTTC
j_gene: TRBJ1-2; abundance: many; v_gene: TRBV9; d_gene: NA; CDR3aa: CASSVGGGIDGYTF; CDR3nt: TGTGCCAGCAGCGTGGGGGGAGGTATAGATGGCTACACCTTC